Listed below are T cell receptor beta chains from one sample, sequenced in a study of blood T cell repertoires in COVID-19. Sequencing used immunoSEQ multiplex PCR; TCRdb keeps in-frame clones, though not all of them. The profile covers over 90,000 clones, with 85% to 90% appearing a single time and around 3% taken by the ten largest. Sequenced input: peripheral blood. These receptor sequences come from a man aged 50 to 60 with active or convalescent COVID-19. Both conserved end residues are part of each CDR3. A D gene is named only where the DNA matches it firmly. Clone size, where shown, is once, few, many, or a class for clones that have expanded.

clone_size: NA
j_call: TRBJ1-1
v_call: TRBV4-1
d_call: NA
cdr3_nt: TGCGCCAGCAGTTACGATAACATGAACACTGAAGCTTTCTTT
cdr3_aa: CASSYDNMNTEAFF

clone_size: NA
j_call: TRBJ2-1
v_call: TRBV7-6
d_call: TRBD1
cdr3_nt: TGTGCCAGCAGCTCCGGGACAGGAAGGGTTTCTGAGCAGTTCTTC
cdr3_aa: CASSSGTGRVSEQFF

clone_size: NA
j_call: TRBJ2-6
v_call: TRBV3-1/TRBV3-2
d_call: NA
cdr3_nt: TGTGCCAGCAGCCAAGTCGGTGGGCAATATGGGGCCAACGTCCTGACTTTC
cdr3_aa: CASSQVGGQYGANVLTF

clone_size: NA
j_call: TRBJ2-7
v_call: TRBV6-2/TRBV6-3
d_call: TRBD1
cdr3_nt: TGTGCCAGCAGTTACGAGGGGACAGGAGACTACGAGCAGTACTTC
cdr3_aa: CASSYEGTGDYEQYF

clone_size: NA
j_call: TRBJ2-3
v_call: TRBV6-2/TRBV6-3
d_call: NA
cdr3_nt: TGTGCCAGCAGTTACCGGGGGGCTAGCGGCACAGATACGCAGTATTTT
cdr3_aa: CASSYRGASGTDTQYF

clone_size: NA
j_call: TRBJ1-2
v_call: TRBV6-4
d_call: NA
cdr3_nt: TGTGCCAGCAGTACACAGGGAGGGTTGGGCTACACCTTC
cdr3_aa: CASSTQGGLGYTF

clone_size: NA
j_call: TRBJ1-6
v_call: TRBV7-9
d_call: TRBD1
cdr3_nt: TGTGCCAGCAGCTTAGTCCGAGGGGGCAATTCACCCCTCCACTTT
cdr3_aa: CASSLVRGGNSPLHF

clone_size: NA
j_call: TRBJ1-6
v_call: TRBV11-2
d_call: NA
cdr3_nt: TGTGCCAGCAGTTTTGAGATCCGGGATTCACCCCTCCACTTT
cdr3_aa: CASSFEIRDSPLHF

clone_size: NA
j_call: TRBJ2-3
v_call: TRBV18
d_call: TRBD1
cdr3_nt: TGTGCCAGCTCGGCTAGTCTGACAGGGGCAGATACGCAGTATTTT
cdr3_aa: CASSASLTGADTQYF

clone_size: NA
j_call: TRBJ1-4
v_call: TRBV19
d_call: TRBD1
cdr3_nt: TGTGCCAGTAGTATCGGGACAGCAACTAATGAAAAACTGTTTTTT
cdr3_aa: CASSIGTATNEKLFF

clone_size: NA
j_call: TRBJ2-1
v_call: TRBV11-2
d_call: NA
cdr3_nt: TGTGCCAGCAGCCCAGAACTAGTGGCCAATGAGCAGTTCTTC
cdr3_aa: CASSPELVANEQFF

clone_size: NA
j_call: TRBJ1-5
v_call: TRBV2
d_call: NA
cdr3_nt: TGTGCCAGCAACCCCGGGCCCGGGAGAGGTCAGCCCCAGCATTTT
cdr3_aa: CASNPGPGRGQPQHF

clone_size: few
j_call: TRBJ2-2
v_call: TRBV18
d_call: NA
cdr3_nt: TGTGCCAGCTCTCCTAACAGAGCGAACACCGGGGAGCTGTTTTTT
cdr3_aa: CASSPNRANTGELFF

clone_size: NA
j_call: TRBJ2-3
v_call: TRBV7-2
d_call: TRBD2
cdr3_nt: TGTGCCAGCAGCCTAGGACTAGCGGGGGGCTTGGATACGCAGTATTTT
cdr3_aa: CASSLGLAGGLDTQYF

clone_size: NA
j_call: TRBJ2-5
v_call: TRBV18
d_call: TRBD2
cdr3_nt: TGTGCCAGCTCCCCGGACCGGGCTAGCGGGCAAGAGACCCAGTACTTC
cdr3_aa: CASSPDRASGQETQYF

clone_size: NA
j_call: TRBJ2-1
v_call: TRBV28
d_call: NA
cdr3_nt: TGTGCCAGCAGCTCGACAGTGAATGAGCAGTTCTTC
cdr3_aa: CASSSTVNEQFF

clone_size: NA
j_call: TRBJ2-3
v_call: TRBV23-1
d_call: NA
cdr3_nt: TGCGCCAGCAGTCGATCGGACAGCTCAGGGCCAGATACGCAGTATTTT
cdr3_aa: CASSRSDSSGPDTQYF

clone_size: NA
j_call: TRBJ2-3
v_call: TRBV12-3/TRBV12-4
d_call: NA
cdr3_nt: TGTGCCCTCCAGATAGGGGGCACAGATACGCAGTATTTT
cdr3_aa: CALQIGGTDTQYF

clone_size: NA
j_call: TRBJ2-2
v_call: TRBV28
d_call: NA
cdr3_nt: TGTGCCAGCAGTTTCCAGAACACCGGGGAGCTGTTTTTT
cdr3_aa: CASSFQNTGELFF

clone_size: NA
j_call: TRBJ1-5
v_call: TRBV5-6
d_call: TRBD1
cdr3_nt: TGTGCCAGCAGCTCTACCCAGGGGGCAGGCAATCAGCCCCAGCATTTT
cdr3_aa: CASSSTQGAGNQPQHF

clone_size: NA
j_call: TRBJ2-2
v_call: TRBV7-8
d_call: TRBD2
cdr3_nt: TGTGCCAGCAGCCGACTAGCGGGGGGGCAGGTCGGGGAGCTGTTTTTT
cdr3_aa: CASSRLAGGQVGELFF

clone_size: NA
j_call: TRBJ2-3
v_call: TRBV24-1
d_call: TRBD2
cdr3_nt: TGTGCCACCTGTAGCGGGGGGGCGACAGATACGCAGTATTTT
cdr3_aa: CATCSGGATDTQYF

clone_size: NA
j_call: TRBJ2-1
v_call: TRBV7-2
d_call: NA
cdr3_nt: TGTGCCAGCAGCTGGGGGGTGGAGTACAATGAGCAGTTCTTC
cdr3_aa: CASSWGVEYNEQFF

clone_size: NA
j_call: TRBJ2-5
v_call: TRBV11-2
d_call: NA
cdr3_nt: TGTGCCAGCAGCTTAGATCACAGGGCCAGGGCAAAAGAGACCCAGTACTTC
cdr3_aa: CASSLDHRARAKETQYF

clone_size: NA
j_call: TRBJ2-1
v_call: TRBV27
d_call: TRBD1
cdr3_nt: TGTGCCAGCAGTCCGGGACAGCAATCCAATGAGCAGTTCTTC
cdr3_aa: CASSPGQQSNEQFF

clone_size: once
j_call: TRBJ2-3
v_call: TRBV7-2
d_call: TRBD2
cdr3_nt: TGTGCCAGCAGCTTAGGAGCGGGGGGGCAGACAGATACGCAGTATTTT
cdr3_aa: CASSLGAGGQTDTQYF

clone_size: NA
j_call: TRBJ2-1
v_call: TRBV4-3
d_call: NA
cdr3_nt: TGCGCCAGCAGCCAGTCCAGCGCTCACTACAATGAGCAGTTCTTC
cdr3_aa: CASSQSSAHYNEQFF

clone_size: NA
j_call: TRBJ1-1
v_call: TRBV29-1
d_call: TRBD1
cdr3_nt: TGCAGCGTTGGGACTCCATTTGGGACAGGGGCTCGGGACACTGAAGCTTTCTTT
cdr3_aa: CSVGTPFGTGARDTEAFF

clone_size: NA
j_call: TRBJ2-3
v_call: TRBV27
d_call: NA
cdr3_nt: TGTGCCAGCAGTTTCGGAGGGTATCTCACAGATACGCAGTATTTT
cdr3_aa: CASSFGGYLTDTQYF

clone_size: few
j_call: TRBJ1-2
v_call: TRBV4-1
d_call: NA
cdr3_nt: TGCGCCAGCAGAAAGGGGGGGGATAGGGATGGCTACACCTTC
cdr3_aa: CASRKGGDRDGYTF

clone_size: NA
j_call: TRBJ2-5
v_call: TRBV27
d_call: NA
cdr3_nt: TGTGCCAGCAGTCTTACTGTCGGGGTGACCCAGTACTTC
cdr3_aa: CASSLTVGVTQYF

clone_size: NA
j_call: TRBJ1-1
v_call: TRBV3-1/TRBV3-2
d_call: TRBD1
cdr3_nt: TGTGCCAGCAGACTGAGACAGGGTGGGACTGAAGCTTTCTTT
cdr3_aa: CASRLRQGGTEAFF

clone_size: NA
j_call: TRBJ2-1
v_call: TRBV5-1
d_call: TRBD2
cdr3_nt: TGCGCCAGCAGCTTCCTTGGGGAGCGGGGGGAGCAGTTCTTC
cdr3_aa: CASSFLGERGEQFF

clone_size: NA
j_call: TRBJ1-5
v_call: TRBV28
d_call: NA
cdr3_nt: TGTGCCAGCAGTTTGGGGGGAGGGGATCAGCCCCAGCATTTT
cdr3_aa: CASSLGGGDQPQHF

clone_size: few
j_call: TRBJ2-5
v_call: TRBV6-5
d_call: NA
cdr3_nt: TGTGCCAGCAGTTTACTGGGGCCCCGGGAGACCCAGTACTTC
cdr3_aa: CASSLLGPRETQYF

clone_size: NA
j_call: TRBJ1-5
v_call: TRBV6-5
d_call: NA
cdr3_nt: TGTGCCAGCAGTTACTTTCGGAGGGGTAGCAATCAGCCCCAGCATTTT
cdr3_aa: CASSYFRRGSNQPQHF

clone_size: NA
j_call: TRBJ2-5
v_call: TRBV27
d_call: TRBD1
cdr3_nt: TGTGCCAGCAGTCCGCGGGACAGGGGAGAGACCCAGTACTTC
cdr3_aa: CASSPRDRGETQYF

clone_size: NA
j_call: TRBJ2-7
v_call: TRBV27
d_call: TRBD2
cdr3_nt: TGTGCCAGCAGCTCGGATTCGGGGGGGCCCTACGAGCAGTACTTC
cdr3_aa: CASSSDSGGPYEQYF

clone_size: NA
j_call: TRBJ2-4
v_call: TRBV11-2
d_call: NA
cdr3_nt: TGTGCCAGCAGCCAACAGGAAACCCTAGCCAAAAACATTCAGTACTTC
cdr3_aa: CASSQQETLAKNIQYF

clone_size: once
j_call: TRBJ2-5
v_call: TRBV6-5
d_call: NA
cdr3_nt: TGTGCCAGCAGTTACTCGAGAGGCAGGGTCGGGGAGACCCAGTACTTC
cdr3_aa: CASSYSRGRVGETQYF

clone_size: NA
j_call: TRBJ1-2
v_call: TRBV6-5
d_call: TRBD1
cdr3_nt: TGTGCCAGCAGTTACTTACAGGGGAACTATGGCTACACCTTC
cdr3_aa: CASSYLQGNYGYTF

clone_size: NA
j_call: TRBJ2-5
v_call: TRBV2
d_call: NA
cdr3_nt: TGTGCCAGCAGGTCGGGTGAAGAGACCCAGTACTTC
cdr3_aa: CASRSGEETQYF

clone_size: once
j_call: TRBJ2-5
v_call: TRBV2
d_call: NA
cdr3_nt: TGTGCCAGCTTGGGGGGGCCGGGAGAGACCCAGTACTTC
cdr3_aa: CASLGGPGETQYF

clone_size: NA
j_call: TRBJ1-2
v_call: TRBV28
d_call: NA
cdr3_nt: TGTGCCAGCACCCTCGGGGGAAACTATGGCTACACCTTC
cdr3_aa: CASTLGGNYGYTF

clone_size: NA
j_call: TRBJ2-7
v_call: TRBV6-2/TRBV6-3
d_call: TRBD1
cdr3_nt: TGTGCCAGCAGTTACCTTGACAGGGGGCTCGAGCAGTACTTC
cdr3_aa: CASSYLDRGLEQYF